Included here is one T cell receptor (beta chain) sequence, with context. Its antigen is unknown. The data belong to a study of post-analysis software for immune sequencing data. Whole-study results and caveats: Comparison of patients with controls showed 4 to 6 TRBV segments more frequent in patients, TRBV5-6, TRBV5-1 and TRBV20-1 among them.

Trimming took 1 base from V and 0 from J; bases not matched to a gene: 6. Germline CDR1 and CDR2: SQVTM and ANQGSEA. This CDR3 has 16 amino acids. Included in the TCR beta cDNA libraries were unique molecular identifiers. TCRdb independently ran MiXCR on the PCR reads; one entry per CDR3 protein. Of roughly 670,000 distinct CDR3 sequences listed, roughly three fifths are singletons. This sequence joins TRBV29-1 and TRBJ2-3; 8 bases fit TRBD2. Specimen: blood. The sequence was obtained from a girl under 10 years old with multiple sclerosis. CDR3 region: CSVEGGRLASTDTQYF. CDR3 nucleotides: TGCAGCGTTGAAGGGGGACGACTAGCGAGCACAGATACGCAGTATTTT.